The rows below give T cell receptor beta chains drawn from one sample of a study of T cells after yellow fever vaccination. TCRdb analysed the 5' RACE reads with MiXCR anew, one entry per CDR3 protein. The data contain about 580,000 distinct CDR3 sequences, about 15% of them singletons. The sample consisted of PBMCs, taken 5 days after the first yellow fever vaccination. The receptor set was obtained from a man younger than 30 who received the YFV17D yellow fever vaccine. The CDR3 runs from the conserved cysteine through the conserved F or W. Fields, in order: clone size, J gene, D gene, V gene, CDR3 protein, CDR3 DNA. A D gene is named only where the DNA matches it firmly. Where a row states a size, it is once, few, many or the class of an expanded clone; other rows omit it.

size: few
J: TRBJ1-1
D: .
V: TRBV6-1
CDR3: CASSPQGVGLNTEAFF
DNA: TGTGCCAGCAGTCCCCAGGGTGTCGGGCTGAACACTGAAGCTTTCTTT

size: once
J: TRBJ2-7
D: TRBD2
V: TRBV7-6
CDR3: CASSRLPTSGVTSYEQYF
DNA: TGTGCCAGCAGCCGTCTCCCGACTAGCGGGGTGACCTCCTACGAGCAGTACTTC

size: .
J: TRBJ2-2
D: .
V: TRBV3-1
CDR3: CASSQGSGTGELFF
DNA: TGCGCCAGCAGCCAAGGGTCAGGAACCGGGGAGCTGTTTTTT

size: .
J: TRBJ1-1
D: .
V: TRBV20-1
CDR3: CSASAGGPNTEAFF
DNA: TGCAGTGCGAGCGCGGGGGGGCCGAACACTGAAGCTTTCTTT

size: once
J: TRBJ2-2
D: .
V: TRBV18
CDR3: CASSPRGTENTGELFF
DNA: TGTGCCAGCTCACCACGTGGGACTGAGAACACCGGGGAGCTGTTTTTT

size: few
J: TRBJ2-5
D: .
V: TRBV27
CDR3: CASSLWAGVEETQYF
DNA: TGTGCCAGCAGTTTATGGGCAGGGGTTGAAGAGACCCAGTACTTC

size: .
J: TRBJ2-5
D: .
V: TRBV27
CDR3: CASSLGALTAQYF
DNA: TGTGCCAGCAGTTTAGGGGCTTTAACGGCCCAGTACTTC

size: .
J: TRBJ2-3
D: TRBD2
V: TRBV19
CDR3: CASSPRLAATDTQYF
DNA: TGTGCCAGTAGTCCCAGACTAGCGGCCACAGATACGCAGTATTTT

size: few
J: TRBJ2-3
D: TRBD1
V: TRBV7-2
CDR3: CASTDRVNTDTQYF
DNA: TGTGCCAGCACCGACAGGGTAAACACAGATACGCAGTATTTT

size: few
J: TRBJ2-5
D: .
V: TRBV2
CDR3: CASSEARGGETQYF
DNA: TGTGCCAGCAGTGAAGCGCGAGGCGGGGAGACCCAGTACTTC

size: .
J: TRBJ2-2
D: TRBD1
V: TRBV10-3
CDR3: CAISRDSSPNTGELFF
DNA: TGTGCCATCAGCCGGGACAGTTCGCCGAACACCGGGGAGCTGTTTTTT

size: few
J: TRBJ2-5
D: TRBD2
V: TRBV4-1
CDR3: CASSQSTSGGGGTQYF
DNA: TGCGCCAGCAGCCAGTCTACTAGCGGGGGGGGTGGGACCCAGTACTTC

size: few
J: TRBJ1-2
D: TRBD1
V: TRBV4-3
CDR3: CASSQVGDSDYGYTF
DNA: TGCGCCAGCAGCCAAGTTGGGGACAGCGACTATGGCTACACCTTC

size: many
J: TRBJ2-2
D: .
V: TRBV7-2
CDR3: CASSFTFRATGELFF
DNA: TGTGCCAGCAGCTTCACGTTCAGGGCCACCGGGGAGCTGTTTTTT

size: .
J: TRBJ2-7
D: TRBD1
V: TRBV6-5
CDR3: CASSYATGEEWEQYF
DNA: TGTGCCAGCAGTTATGCGACAGGGGAGGAGTGGGAGCAGTACTTC

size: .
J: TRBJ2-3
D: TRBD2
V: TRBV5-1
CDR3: CASTPGGATDTQYF
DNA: TGCGCCAGCACCCCCGGGGGGGCCACAGATACGCAGTATTTT

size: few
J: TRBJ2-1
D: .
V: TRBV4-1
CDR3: CASSQDRGENEQFF
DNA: TGCGCCAGCAGCCAAGATCGAGGGGAGAATGAGCAGTTCTTC

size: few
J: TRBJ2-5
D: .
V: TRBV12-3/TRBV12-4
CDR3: CASSTPGRYETQYF
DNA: TGTGCCAGCAGTACTCCCGGGCGATACGAGACCCAGTACTTC

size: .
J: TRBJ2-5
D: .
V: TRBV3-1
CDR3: CASSGDWQETQYF
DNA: TGTGCCAGCAGCGGGGACTGGCAAGAGACCCAGTACTTC

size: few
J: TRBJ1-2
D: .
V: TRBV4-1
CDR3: CASSRDGSGYTF
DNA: TGCGCCAGCAGCCGGGACGGCAGCGGCTACACCTTC

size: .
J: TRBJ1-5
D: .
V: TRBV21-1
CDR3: CASNPPGPQHF
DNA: TGTGCCAGCAACCCTCCGGGACCCCAGCATTTT

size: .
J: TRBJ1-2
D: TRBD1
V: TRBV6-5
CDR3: CASSYPTGERGYTF
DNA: TGTGCCAGCAGTTACCCGACAGGGGAACGTGGCTACACCTTC

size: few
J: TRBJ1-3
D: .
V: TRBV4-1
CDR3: CASSQDIATVGNTIYF
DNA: TGCGCCAGCAGCCAAGATATAGCGACAGTTGGAAACACCATATATTTT

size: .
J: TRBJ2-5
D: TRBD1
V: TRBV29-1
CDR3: CSGLDRTGRETQYF
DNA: TGCAGCGGCCTCGACCGGACAGGTCGGGAGACCCAGTACTTC

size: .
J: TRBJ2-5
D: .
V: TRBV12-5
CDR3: CASGLSLDSWETQYF
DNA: TGTGCTAGTGGTTTGTCCCTGGACAGTTGGGAGACCCAGTACTTC

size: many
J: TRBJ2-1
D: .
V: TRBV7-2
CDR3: CASSLGRGQLDEQFF
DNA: TGTGCCAGCAGCTTAGGTCGGGGACAACTCGATGAGCAGTTCTTC

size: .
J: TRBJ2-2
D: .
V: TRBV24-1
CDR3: CATHSGTANTGELFF
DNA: TGTGCCACTCATTCCGGGACGGCGAACACCGGGGAGCTGTTTTTT

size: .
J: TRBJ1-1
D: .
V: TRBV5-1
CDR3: CASSLVGEDAFF
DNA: TGCGCCAGCAGCTTGGTGGGGGAGGATGCTTTCTTT

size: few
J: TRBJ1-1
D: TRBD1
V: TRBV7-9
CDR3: CASRQGKLEAFF
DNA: TGTGCCAGCAGACAGGGGAAGCTTGAAGCTTTCTTT

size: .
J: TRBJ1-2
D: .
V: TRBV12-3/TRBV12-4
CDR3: CASSLVQGTNYGYTF
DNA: TGTGCCAGCAGTTTAGTGCAGGGAACAAACTATGGCTACACCTTC

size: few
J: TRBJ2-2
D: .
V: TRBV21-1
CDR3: CAGQGGTGELFF
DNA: TGTGCCGGGCAGGGGGGCACCGGGGAGCTGTTTTTT

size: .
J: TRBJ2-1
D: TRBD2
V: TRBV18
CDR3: CASSPLLAGGSHEQFF
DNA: TGTGCCAGCTCACCACTTCTAGCGGGGGGGAGTCATGAGCAGTTCTTC

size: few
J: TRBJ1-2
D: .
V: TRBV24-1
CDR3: CATSDSGTGFYGYTF
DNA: TGTGCCACCAGTGACTCCGGGACGGGTTTCTATGGCTACACCTTC

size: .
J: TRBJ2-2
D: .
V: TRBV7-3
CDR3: CASSPRRVQPNTGELFF
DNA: TGTGCCAGCAGCCCCCGCAGGGTCCAGCCGAACACCGGGGAGCTGTTTTTT

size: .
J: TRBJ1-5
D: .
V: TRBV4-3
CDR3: CASSQGYGDNQPQHF
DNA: TGCGCCAGCAGCCAAGGCTACGGGGACAATCAGCCCCAGCATTTT

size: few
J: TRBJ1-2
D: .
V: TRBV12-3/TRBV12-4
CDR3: CASSFGPANYGYTF
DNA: TGTGCCAGCAGTTTCGGGCCAGCTAACTATGGCTACACCTTC

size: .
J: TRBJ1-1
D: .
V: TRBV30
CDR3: CAGTTTEAFF
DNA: TGTGCCGGGACAACCACTGAAGCTTTCTTT

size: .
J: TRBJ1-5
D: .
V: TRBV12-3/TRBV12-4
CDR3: CASSMRGGSNQPQHF
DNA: TGTGCCAGCAGTATGAGGGGGGGTAGCAATCAGCCCCAGCATTTT

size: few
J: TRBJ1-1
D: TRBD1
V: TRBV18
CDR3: CASSPPRGQGSLNTEAFF
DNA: TGTGCCAGCTCACCACCTCGGGGACAGGGGAGCTTGAACACTGAAGCTTTCTTT

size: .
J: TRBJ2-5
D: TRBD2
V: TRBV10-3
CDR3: CAISAGGIAGVQETQYF
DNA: TGTGCCATCAGTGCGGGTGGGATAGCGGGGGTCCAAGAGACCCAGTACTTC

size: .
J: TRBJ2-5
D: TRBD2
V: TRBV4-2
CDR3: CASSQAPRLAGGLETQYF
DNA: TGTGCCAGCAGCCAGGCACCTCGACTAGCGGGGGGGCTGGAGACCCAGTACTTC

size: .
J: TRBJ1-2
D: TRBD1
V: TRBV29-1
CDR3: CSVDRGHYGYTF
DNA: TGCAGCGTTGACAGGGGGCATTATGGCTACACCTTC

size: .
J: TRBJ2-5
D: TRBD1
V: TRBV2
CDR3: CASSGTGGLPETQYF
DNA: TGTGCCAGCAGTGGGACAGGGGGTCTTCCAGAGACCCAGTACTTC

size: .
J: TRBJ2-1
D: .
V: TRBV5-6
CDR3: CASSLGGVIWNEQFF
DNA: TGTGCCAGCAGCTTGGGGGGGGTAATTTGGAATGAGCAGTTCTTC

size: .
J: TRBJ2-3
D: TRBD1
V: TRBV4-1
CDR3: CASSQARRQGNPDTQYF
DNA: TGCGCCAGCAGCCAAGCTCGGAGACAGGGGAATCCAGATACGCAGTATTTT

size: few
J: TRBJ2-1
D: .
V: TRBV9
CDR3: CASTQLSGDPYNEQFF
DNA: TGTGCCAGCACCCAATTATCAGGGGACCCCTACAATGAGCAGTTCTTC